This T cell receptor (beta chain) was recovered during a study of blood T cells in healthy people across ages. Regarding the study as a whole: It was not known whether donors were CMV positive (a possible confounder of expanded clonotype changes). TCR beta diversity per million T cells fell roughly linearly with age.

This clonotype came up a few times. The target antigen is unknown. V gave up 5 bases and J gave up 4 bases, with 9 bases separating them. Germline CDR1 SGHAT, CDR2 FQNNGV. The CDR3 has 14 residues. With a J-beta primer mix and a sample-barcoded 5' primer, a second PCR ran about 7 to 12 cycles. Template switching added a 12-random-nucleotide identifier to every cDNA molecule. TCRdb independently ran MiXCR on the 5' RACE reads; one entry per CDR3 protein. The sample has over 1,200,000 distinct CDR3 sequences, 55% to 75% seen once. The source material was blood. This receptor was identified in a man younger than 35 in good health. V gene TRBV11-2 combines with J gene TRBJ2-6; D remains ambiguous. CDR3 protein: CASSPADGANVLTF. The CDR3 nucleotides are TGTGCCAGCAGCCCCGCGGACGGGGCCAACGTCCTGACTTTC.